One sample yielded the 9 T cell receptor beta chains listed below, sequenced in a study of blood T cell repertoires in COVID-19. This table comes from immunoSEQ multiplex PCR, and its TCRdb copy is limited to in-frame clones, with some not included. The repertoire has over 130,000 clones, around 82% of them found once; the top ten carry around 4%. The sample consisted of peripheral blood. These receptors came from a woman between 55 and 75 years old with acute or convalescent COVID-19.

This clone was detected once. V gene TRBV5-5 combines with J gene TRBJ1-4, with D maybe TRBD1 (5 bases). Trimming took off 4 bases at V and 8 bases at J, with 15 bases between the two ends. The germline gives CDR1 SGHKS, CDR2 YYEKEE (reference sequence). The CDR3 runs to 14 residues. CDR3 loop: CASSPWTGGEKLFF. CDR3 bases: TGTGCCAGCAGCCCGTGGACCGGGGGGGAAAAACTGTTTTTT.

This clone was detected only a few times. This chain joins TRBV28 and TRBJ1-1; D may be TRBD1 (6 bases). Germline loops: CDR1 MDHEN, CDR2 SYDVKM. V was shortened by 10 bases and J by 0 bases, with 18 bases between the two germline ends. CDR3 length: 15 residues. Here the CDR3 reads CATSYAGTMNTEAFF. CDR3 coding DNA: TGTGCCACGAGCTACGCCGGGACAATGAACACTGAAGCTTTCTTT.

The chain recombines TRBV3-1 (or the pseudogene TRBV3-2) with TRBJ1-5, with 7 bases lining up with TRBD1. CDR1 LGHDT and CDR2 YNNKEL come from the germline V gene (reference sequence). CDR3 size: 15 residues. The junction had 5 bases not matched to a gene; V was cut back by 0 bases and J by 6 bases. The CDR3 DNA is TGTGCCAGCAGCCAAGAAGGGGGCACTGGTCAGCCCCAGCATTTT. This translates into CASSQEGGTGQPQHF.

This rearrangement joins TRBV12-3 or TRBV12-4 to TRBJ2-7; D gene uncertain. Trimming took 5 bases from V and 2 from J, leaving 10 bases between them. This CDR3 region has 13 residues. The CDR3 region is CASSTDRTYEQYF. The CDR3 region has the DNA TGTGCCAGCAGTACAGACCGGACCTACGAGCAGTACTTC.

The V and J genes are TRBV7-2 and TRBJ2-5; TRBD2 agrees at 9 bases. This CDR3 region has 19 residues. Losses at the gene ends were 0 bases for V and 4 bases for J; bases not matched to a gene: 15. CDR1 SGHTA and CDR2 FQGNSA come from the germline V gene. The CDR3 spells CASSLAPNGAGGFLETQYF. The CDR3 DNA is TGTGCCAGCAGCTTAGCGCCCAACGGGGCGGGAGGGTTCTTAGAGACCCAGTACTTC.

This chain connects TRBV7-3 to TRBJ2-1; no definite D call. V lost 1 base to trimming and J lost 10 bases, with 11 bases between them. Germline V gives CDR1 SGHTA, CDR2 FQGTGA. This CDR3 region has 13 residues. CDR3 region: CASSLNAQTEQFF. The CDR3 coding sequence is TGTGCCAGCAGCTTAAACGCACAGACGGAGCAGTTCTTC.

The rearrangement joins TRBV4-2 to TRBJ2-6; possible D gene TRBD1, 5 bases. V shed 3 bases and J shed 0 bases, with 6 bases lying between them. CDR3 size: 15 residues. Germline V gene data show CDR1 as LGHNA and CDR2 as YNFKEQ. In DNA, the CDR3 is TGTGCCAGCAGCCACGACAGCTCTGGGGCCAACGTCCTGACTTTC. Protein sequence: CASSHDSSGANVLTF.

CDR3 in DNA: TGTGCCAGCAGACTGGATCAGGTTACCTACGAGCAGTACTTC. This translates into CASRLDQVTYEQYF. The chain carries TRBV27 and TRBJ2-7; no reliable D call. The CDR3 has 14 residues. In germline, CDR1 is MNHEY, CDR2 SMNVEV (reference sequence). V lost 6 bases to trimming and J lost 2 bases, with 14 bases between them.

This sequence joins TRBV2 and TRBJ2-5; TRBD1 matches 10 bases. CDR1 SNHLY and CDR2 FYNNEI come from the germline V gene. J was trimmed by 4 bases and V by 6 bases; bases with no gene match: 8. The CDR3 is 15 residues long. CDR3 sequence (DNA): TGTGCCAGCAGGCTCCGGGACAGGGGACGAGAGACCCAGTACTTC. It translates to CASRLRDRGRETQYF.